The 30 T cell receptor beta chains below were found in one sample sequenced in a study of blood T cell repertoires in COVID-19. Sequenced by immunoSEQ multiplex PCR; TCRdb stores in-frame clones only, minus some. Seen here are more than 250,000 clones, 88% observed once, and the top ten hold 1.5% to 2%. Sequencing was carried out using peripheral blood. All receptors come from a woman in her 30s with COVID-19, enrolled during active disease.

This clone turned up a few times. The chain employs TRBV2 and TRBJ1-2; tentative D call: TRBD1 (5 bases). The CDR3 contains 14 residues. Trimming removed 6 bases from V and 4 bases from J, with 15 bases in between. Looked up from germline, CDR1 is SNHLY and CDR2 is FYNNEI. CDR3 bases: TGTGCCAGCAGAGACCCCGGGGGGGGCTATGGCTACACCTTC. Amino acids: CASRDPGGGYGYTF.

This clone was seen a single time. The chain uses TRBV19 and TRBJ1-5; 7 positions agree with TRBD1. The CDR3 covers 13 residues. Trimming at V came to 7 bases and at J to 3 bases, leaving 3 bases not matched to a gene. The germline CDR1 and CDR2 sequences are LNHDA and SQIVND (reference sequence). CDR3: CASKDRPNQPQHF. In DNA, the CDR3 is TGTGCCAGTAAGGACAGGCCCAATCAGCCCCAGCATTTT.

DNA of the CDR3: TGTGCCAGCAGCCCACGCGTAGCGGGGGGGTCCACAGATACGCAGTATTTT. Translated, it gives CASSPRVAGGSTDTQYF. The chain uses TRBV5-5 and TRBJ2-3; 11 bases are shared with TRBD2. The V gene's germline CDR1 is SGHKS and CDR2 YYEKEE (reference sequence). The CDR3 extends over 17 amino acids. V lost 4 bases and J lost 2; bases outside the gene matches: 9.

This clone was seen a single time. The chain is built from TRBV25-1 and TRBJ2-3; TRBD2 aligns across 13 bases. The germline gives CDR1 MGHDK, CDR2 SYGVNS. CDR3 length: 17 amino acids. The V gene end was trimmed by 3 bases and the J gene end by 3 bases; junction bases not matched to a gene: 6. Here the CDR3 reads CASSDILAGGRTDTQYF. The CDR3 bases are TGTGCCAGCAGTGACATACTAGCGGGGGGGCGGACAGATACGCAGTATTTT. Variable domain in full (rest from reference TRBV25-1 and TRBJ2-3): EADIYQTPRYLVIGTGKKITLECSQTMGHDKMYWYQQDPGMELHLIHYSYGVNSTEKGDLSSESTVSRIRTEHFPLTLESARPSHTSQYLCASSDILAGGRTDTQYFGPGTRLTVL.

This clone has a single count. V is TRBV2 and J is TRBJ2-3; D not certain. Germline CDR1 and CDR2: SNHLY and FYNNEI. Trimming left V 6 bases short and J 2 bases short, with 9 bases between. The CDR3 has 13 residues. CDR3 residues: CASSNGPTDTQYF. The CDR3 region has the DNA TGTGCCAGCAGCAATGGGCCCACAGATACGCAGTATTTT.

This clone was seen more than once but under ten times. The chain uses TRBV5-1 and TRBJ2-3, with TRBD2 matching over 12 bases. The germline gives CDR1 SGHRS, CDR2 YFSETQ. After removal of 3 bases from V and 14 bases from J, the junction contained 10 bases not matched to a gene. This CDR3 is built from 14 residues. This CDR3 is CASSSLGLAGLWYF. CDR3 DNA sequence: TGCGCCAGCAGCTCATTAGGACTAGCGGGGTTATGGTATTTT.

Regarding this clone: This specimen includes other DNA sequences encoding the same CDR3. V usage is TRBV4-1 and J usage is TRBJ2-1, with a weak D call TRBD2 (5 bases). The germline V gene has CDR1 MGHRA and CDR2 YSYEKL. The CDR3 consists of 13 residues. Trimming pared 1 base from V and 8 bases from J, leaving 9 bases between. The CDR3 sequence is CASSQVGGDEQFF. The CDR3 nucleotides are TGCGCCAGCAGCCAAGTAGGAGGCGATGAGCAGTTCTTC.

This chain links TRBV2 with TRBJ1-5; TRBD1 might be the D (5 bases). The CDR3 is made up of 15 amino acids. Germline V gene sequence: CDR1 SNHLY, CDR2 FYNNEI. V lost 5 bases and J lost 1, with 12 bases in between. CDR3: CASSSQGISNQPQHF. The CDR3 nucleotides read TGTGCCAGCAGTTCCCAGGGTATCAGCAATCAGCCCCAGCATTTT. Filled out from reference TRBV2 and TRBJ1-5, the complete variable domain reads EPEVTQTPSHQVTQMGQEVILRCVPISNHLYFYWYRQILGQKVEFLVSFYNNEISEKSEIFDDQFSVERPDGSNFTLKIRSTKLEDSAMYFCASSSQGISNQPQHFGDGTRLSIL.

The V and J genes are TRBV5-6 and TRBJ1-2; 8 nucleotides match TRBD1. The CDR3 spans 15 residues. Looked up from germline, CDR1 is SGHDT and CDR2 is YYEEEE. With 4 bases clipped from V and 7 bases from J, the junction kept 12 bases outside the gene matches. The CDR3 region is CASSGRDRRAFGYTF. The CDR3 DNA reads TGTGCCAGCAGCGGGAGGGACAGGCGCGCCTTTGGCTACACCTTC.

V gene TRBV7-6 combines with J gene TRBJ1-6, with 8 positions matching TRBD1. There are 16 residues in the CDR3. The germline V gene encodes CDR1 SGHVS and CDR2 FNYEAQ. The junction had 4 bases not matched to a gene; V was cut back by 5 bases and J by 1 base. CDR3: CASSGQGRSYNSPLHF. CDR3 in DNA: TGTGCCAGCAGCGGACAGGGCAGGTCCTATAATTCACCCCTCCACTTT.

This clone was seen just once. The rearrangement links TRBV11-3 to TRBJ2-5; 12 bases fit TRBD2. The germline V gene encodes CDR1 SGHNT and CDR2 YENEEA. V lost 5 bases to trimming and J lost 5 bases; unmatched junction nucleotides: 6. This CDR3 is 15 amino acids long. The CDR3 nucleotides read TGTGCCAGCAGCCTTACTAGCGGGGGGTACGAGACCCAGTACTTC. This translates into CASSLTSGGYETQYF. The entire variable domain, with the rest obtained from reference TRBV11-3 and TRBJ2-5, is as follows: EAGVVQSPRYKIIEKKQPVAFWCNPISGHNTLYWYLQNLGQGPELLIRYENEEAVDDSQLPKDRFSAERLKGVDSTLKIQPAELGDSAVYLCASSLTSGGYETQYFGPGTRLLVL.

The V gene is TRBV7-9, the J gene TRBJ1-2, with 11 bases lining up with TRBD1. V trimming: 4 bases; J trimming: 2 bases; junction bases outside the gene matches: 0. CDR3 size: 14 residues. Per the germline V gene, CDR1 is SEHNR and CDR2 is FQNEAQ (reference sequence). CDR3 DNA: TGTGCCAGCAGCTGGGACAGGGGGAACTATGGCTACACCTTC. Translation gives CASSWDRGNYGYTF. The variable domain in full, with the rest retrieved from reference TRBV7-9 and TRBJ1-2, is DTGVSQNPRHKITKRGQNVTFRCDPISEHNRLYWYRQTLGQGPEFLTYFQNEAQLEKSRLLSDRFSAERPKGSFSTLEIQRTEQGDSAMYLCASSWDRGNYGYTFGSGTRLTVV.

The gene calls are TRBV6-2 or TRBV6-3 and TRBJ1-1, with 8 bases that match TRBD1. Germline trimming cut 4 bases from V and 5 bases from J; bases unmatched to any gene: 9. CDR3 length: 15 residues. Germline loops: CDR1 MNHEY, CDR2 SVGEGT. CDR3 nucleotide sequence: TGTGCCAGCAGTTCATCGCACAGGGGGTGGACTGAAGCTTTCTTT. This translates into CASSSSHRGWTEAFF.

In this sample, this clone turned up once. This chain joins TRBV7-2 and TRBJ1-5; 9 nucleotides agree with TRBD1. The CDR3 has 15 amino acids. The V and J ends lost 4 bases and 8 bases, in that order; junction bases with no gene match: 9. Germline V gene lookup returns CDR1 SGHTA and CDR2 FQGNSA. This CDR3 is CASSSGDRVREPQHF. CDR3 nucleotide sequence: TGTGCCAGCAGCTCTGGGGACAGGGTTAGGGAGCCCCAGCATTTT.

The CDR3, as DNA: TGTGCCAGTAGTATCGGGGCGGGACCCCCCTACAATGAGCAGTTCTTC. It translates to CASSIGAGPPYNEQFF. The chain employs TRBV19 and TRBJ2-1; the D gene is possibly TRBD2 (6 bases). V lost 3 bases and J 2 bases, leaving 14 bases between the germline ends. Germline CDR1 reads LNHDA; CDR2 reads SQIVND (reference sequence). This CDR3 has 16 residues.

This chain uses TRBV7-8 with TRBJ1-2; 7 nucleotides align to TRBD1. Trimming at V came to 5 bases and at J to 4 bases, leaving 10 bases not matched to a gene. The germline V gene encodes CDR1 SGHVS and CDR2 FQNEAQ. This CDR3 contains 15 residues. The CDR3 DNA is TGTGCCAGCAGCCCAGGGACAGATGGATTCTATGGCTACACCTTC. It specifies CASSPGTDGFYGYTF. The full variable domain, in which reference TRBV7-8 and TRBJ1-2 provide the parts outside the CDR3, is GAGVSQSPRYKVAKRGQDVALRCDPISGHVSLFWYQQALGQGPEFLTYFQNEAQLDKSGLPSDRFFAERPEGSVSTLKIQRTQQEDSAVYLCASSPGTDGFYGYTFGSGTRLTVV.

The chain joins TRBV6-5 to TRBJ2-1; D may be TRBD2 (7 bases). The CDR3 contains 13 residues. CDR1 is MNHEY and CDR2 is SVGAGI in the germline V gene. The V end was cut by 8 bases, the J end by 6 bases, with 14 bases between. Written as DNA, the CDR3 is TGTGCCAGCGTCTGGGGGGGGGCCAATGAGCAGTTCTTC. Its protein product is CASVWGGANEQFF.

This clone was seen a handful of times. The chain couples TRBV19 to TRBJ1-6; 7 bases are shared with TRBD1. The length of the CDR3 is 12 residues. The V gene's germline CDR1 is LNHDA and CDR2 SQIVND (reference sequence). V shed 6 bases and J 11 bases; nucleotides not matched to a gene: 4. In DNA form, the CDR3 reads TGTGCCAGTAGCGACAGGGAGGCACCCCTCCACTTT. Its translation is CASSDREAPLHF.

In nucleotides, the CDR3 is TGTGCCAGCAGCCAAGGAGAGGATTATAATTCACCCCTCCACTTT. Amino acids: CASSQGEDYNSPLHF. The gene calls are TRBV3-1 (or the pseudogene TRBV3-2) and TRBJ1-6; no firm D call. V was pared by 1 base and J by 4 bases, with 8 bases between. Germline V gene lookup returns CDR1 LGHDT and CDR2 YNNKEL (reference sequence). The CDR3 has 15 residues.

The CDR3 nucleotides read TGTGCCAGGGAAATTCCTGACAAGAATGAGCCCCAGCATTTT. Translation: CAREIPDKNEPQHF. The rearrangement joins TRBV19 to TRBJ1-5; D is unresolved. V lost 9 bases and J lost 8, with 20 bases in between. The germline CDR1 and CDR2 sequences are LNHDA and SQIVND (reference sequence). This CDR3 is built from 14 residues.

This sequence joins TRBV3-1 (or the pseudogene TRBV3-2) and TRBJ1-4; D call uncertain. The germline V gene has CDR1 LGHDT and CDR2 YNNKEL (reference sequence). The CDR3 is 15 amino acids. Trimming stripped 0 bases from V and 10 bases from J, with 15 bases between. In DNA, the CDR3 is TGTGCCAGCAGCCAAGATAGCGTGACCGCCATAAAACTGTTTTTT. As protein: CASSQDSVTAIKLFF.

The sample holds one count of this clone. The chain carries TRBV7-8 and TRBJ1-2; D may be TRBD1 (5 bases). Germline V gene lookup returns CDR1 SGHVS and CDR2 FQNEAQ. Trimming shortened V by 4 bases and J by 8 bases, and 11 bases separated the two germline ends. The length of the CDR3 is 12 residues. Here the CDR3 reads CASSSRVSGYTF. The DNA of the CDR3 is TGTGCCAGCAGCTCCAGGGTGTCCGGCTACACCTTC.

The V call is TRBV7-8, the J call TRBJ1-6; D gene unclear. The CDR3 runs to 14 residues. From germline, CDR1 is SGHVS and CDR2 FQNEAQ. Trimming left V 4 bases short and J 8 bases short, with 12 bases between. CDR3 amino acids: CASSSETVYSPLHF. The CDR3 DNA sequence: TGTGCCAGCAGCTCGGAGACCGTTTATTCACCCCTCCACTTT.

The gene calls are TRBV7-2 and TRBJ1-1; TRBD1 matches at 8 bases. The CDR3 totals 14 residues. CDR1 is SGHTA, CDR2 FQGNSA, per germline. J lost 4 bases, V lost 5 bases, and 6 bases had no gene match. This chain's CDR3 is CASSRTGGFTEAFF. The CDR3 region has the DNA TGTGCCAGCAGCCGTACAGGGGGGTTCACTGAAGCTTTCTTT.

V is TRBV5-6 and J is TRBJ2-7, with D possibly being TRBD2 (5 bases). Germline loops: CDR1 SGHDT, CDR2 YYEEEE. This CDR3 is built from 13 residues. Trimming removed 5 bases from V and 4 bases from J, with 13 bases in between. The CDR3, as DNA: TGTGCCAGCAGACATCCCCCGGGGTACGAGCAGTACGTC. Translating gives CASRHPPGYEQYV.

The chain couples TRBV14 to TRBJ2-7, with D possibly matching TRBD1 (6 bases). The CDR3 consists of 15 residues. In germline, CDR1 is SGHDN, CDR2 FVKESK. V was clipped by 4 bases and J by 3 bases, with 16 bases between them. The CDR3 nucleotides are TGTGCCAGCAGCCCCCCCGGAACAGGGTACTACGAGCAGTACTTC. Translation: CASSPPGTGYYEQYF.

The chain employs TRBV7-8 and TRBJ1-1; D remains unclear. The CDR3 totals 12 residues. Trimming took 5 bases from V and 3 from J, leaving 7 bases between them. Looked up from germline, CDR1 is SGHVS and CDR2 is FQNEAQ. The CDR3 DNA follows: TGTGCCAGCAGCACAGTCTACACTGAAGCTTTCTTT. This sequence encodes CASSTVYTEAFF.

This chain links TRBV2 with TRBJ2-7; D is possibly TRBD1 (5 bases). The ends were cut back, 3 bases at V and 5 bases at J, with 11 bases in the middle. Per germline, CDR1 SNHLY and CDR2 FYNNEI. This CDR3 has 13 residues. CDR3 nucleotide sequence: TGTGCCAGCAGTGAGGGGCTCGACAACGAGCAGTACTTC. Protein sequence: CASSEGLDNEQYF.

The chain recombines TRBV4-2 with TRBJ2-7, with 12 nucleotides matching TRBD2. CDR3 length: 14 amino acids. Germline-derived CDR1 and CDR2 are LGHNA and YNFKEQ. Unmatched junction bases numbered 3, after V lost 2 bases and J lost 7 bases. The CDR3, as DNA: TGTGCCAGCAGCCAACTAGCGGGGGGGCTTGAGCAGTACTTC. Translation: CASSQLAGGLEQYF.

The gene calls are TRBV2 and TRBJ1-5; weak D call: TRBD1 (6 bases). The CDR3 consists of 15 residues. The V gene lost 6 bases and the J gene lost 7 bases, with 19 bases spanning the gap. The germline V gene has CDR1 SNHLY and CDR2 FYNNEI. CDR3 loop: CASRDQGYGRQPQHF. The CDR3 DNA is TGTGCCAGCAGGGATCAGGGGTACGGCCGACAGCCCCAGCATTTT.